Listed here are 19 T cell receptor beta chains from one sample, sequenced in a study of blood T cell repertoires in COVID-19. This table comes from immunoSEQ multiplex PCR, and its TCRdb copy is limited to in-frame clones, with some not included. The data hold fewer than 250,000 clones, with about nine tenths observed a single time. The sample comprised PBMCs or T cells enriched from blood (not recorded which). The source of these receptors is a man younger than 45 in a cohort exposed to, infected with or recovered from COVID-19 (not recorded which).

J is TRBJ1-1 and V is TRBV28, with 12 bases aligning to TRBD1. Losses at the gene ends were 3 bases for V and 4 bases for J; bases not matched to a gene: 6. Germline V gene sequence: CDR1 MDHEN, CDR2 SYDVKM. This CDR3 comprises 16 residues. The DNA for the CDR3 is TGTGCCAGCAGTTTCATGGGGGACAGGGGGCTCACTGAAGCTTTCTTT. The encoded protein is CASSFMGDRGLTEAFF.

The rearrangement uses TRBV28 and TRBJ1-2; TRBD1 might be the D (5 bases). Germline CDR1 and CDR2: MDHEN and SYDVKM. This CDR3 spans 12 amino acids. Trimming cost V 5 bases and J 5 bases, with 9 bases left between them. The CDR3 DNA reads as TGTGCCAGCAGTCCCCAGGGTTATGGCTACACCTTC. This encodes CASSPQGYGYTF.

DNA for the CDR3: TGCGCCAGCAGCCCGGGACAAACAAAGCGGGATAGAGATTTTATGACGCAGTATTTT. It specifies CASSPGQTKRDRDFMTQYF. The chain employs TRBV5-1 and TRBJ2-3; D may be TRBD2 (7 bases). The CDR3 is made up of 19 amino acids. Germline assignment: CDR1 SGHRS and CDR2 YFSETQ. Trimming took off 4 bases at V and 9 bases at J, with 33 bases between the two ends. Variable domain in full (rest from reference TRBV5-1 and TRBJ2-3): KAGVTQTPRYLIKTRGQQVTLSCSPISGHRSVSWYQQTPGQGLQFLFEYFSETQRNKGNFPGRFSGRQFSNSRSEMNVSTLELGDSALYLCASSPGQTKRDRDFMTQYFGPGTRLTVL.

The chain couples TRBV19 to TRBJ2-1; 7 bases are shared with TRBD2. The V gene end was trimmed by 6 bases and the J gene end by 10 bases; junction bases not matched to a gene: 15. The length of the CDR3 is 15 residues. Germline V lookup: CDR1 LNHDA, CDR2 SQIVND (reference sequence). The CDR3 here is CASRSSSGGSLEQFF. The CDR3 DNA reads as TGTGCCAGTAGATCTTCTAGCGGCGGGTCATTAGAGCAGTTCTTC.

This clone was counted a single time. The genes are TRBV6-5 and TRBJ2-1; TRBD1 matches at 7 bases. Germline V gene sequence: CDR1 MNHEY, CDR2 SVGAGI. Trimming removed 6 bases from V and 5 bases from J; junction bases left unmatched: 7. The CDR3 is 14 residues long. The CDR3 DNA is TGTGCCAGCAGGTCGAGGGGGCTAAACAATGAGCAGTTCTTC. It is translated as CASRSRGLNNEQFF.

This clone has just one count. The chain recombines TRBV27 with TRBJ1-2; 11 positions match TRBD1. V was clipped by 0 bases and J by 2 bases; unmatched bases: 2. CDR1 MNHEY and CDR2 SMNVEV come from the germline V gene (reference sequence). CDR3 length: 16 residues. The CDR3 protein is CASSLSGQGDNYGYTF. The CDR3, as DNA: TGTGCCAGCAGTTTATCGGGACAGGGGGACAACTATGGCTACACCTTC.

This rearrangement joins TRBV14 to TRBJ2-7; maybe TRBD2 (5 bases). V lost 4 bases to trimming and J lost 1 base, with 17 bases between them. Germline CDR1 SGHDN, CDR2 FVKESK. The CDR3 totals 16 residues. CDR3 sequence: CASSREAIGDSYEQYF. In DNA, the CDR3 is TGTGCCAGCAGCCGAGAGGCAATCGGGGATTCCTACGAGCAGTACTTC.

The chain carries TRBV5-1 and TRBJ2-5; 7 bases are shared with TRBD1. V was clipped by 0 bases and J by 1 base; unmatched bases: 0. Germline V gene lookup returns CDR1 SGHRS and CDR2 YFSETQ. The CDR3 contains 14 residues. CDR3 sequence (DNA): TGCGCCAGCAGCTTGGCAGGGGGCCAAGAGACCCAGTACTTC. Translation gives CASSLAGGQETQYF.

This clone turned up a few times. The rearrangement uses TRBV5-1 and TRBJ1-1; D gene uncertain. The germline gives CDR1 SGHRS, CDR2 YFSETQ. CDR3 length equals 14 residues. V was trimmed by 0 bases and J by 0 bases, leaving 6 bases between them. CDR3 DNA: TGCGCCAGCAGCTTGGTTAGCATGAACACTGAAGCTTTCTTT. It is translated as CASSLVSMNTEAFF.

The chain has TRBV7-2 and TRBJ2-7; D ambiguous. This CDR3 has 16 amino acids. Deletions cut 1 base from V and 4 bases from J, with 17 bases between. CDR1 and CDR2 from the germline V gene are SGHTA and FQGNSA. CDR3 DNA: TGTGCCAGCAGCTTAGGCCCAGGTAACCCATCTTACGAGCAGTACTTC. Its protein product is CASSLGPGNPSYEQYF.

V and J are TRBV19 and TRBJ2-2; TRBD1 matches at 11 bases. Germline V gives CDR1 LNHDA, CDR2 SQIVND (reference sequence). V lost 8 bases and J lost 5; bases outside the gene matches: 4. The CDR3 sequence is 14 residues long. CDR3 coding DNA: TGTGCCAGTGGACAGGGGGCGCTAACCGGGGAGCTGTTTTTT. Protein sequence: CASGQGALTGELFF.

The V call is TRBV7-2, the J call TRBJ1-2, with TRBD1 identical over 9 bases. Trimming removed 5 bases from V and 5 bases from J; junction bases left unmatched: 9. This CDR3 has 15 residues. CDR1 is SGHTA, CDR2 FQGNSA, per germline. The CDR3 region has the DNA TGTGCCAGCAGCCCACCGGGACAGGGCCCGTATGGCTACACCTTC. Translating it yields CASSPPGQGPYGYTF.

V is TRBV4-2 and J is TRBJ1-2; TRBD1 aligns across 10 bases. The germline gives CDR1 LGHNA, CDR2 YNFKEQ. CDR3 size: 16 residues. V was clipped by 0 bases and J by 1 base; unmatched bases: 2. CDR3 protein: CASSQDGTGVNYGYTF. Here the CDR3 DNA reads TGTGCCAGCAGCCAAGATGGGACAGGGGTTAACTATGGCTACACCTTC.

The chain has TRBV28 and TRBJ1-1; 8 bases align to TRBD1. V was clipped by 4 bases and J by 1 base; unmatched bases: 5. Germline CDR1 and CDR2: MDHEN and SYDVKM. This CDR3 has 15 amino acids. This CDR3 is CASSSPDRANTEAFF. CDR3 bases: TGTGCCAGCAGTTCCCCGGACAGGGCGAACACTGAAGCTTTCTTT.

The rearrangement joins TRBV27 to TRBJ1-1; D possibly corresponds to TRBD1 (6 bases). Germline lookup yields CDR1 MNHEY and CDR2 SMNVEV (reference sequence). Trimming left V 5 bases short and J 6 bases short, with 13 bases between. This CDR3 spans 13 amino acids. As DNA, the CDR3 is TGTGCCAGCAGTGCAACAGGGTCATCTGAAGCTTTCTTT. Translated: CASSATGSSEAFF.

V gene TRBV27 combines with J gene TRBJ2-7; 8 positions match TRBD2. The germline CDR1 and CDR2 sequences are MNHEY and SMNVEV (reference sequence). This CDR3 is built from 14 residues. J lost 4 bases, V lost 6 bases, and 8 bases had no gene match. In DNA, the CDR3 is TGTGCCAGCAGGGAGCGGGAGAGTCAGTACGAGCAGTACTTC. This translates into CASRERESQYEQYF.

This sequence joins TRBV7-8 and TRBJ2-5, with 11 nucleotides matching TRBD2. The V gene's germline CDR1 is SGHVS and CDR2 FQNEAQ. The CDR3 covers 17 residues. V shed 5 bases, J shed 3 bases, and the junction held 11 bases outside the gene matches. The DNA of the CDR3 is TGTGCCAGCAGCGATATAGGTAGCGGGAGGGCCGAAGAGACCCAGTACTTC. Its translation: CASSDIGSGRAEETQYF.

The chain links TRBV27 to TRBJ2-5; TRBD1 is a possible D gene (5 bases). Germline assignment: CDR1 MNHEY and CDR2 SMNVEV (reference sequence). Trimming removed 3 bases from V and 2 bases from J, with 10 bases in between. The CDR3 is 14 amino acids. The chain's CDR3 is CASSFYDRQETQYF. The CDR3 nucleotides read TGTGCCAGCAGTTTTTACGACAGACAAGAGACCCAGTACTTC.

This clone was observed a single time. V usage is TRBV27 and J usage is TRBJ2-5, with 7 bases matching TRBD2. Looked up from germline, CDR1 is MNHEY and CDR2 is SMNVEV (reference sequence). The CDR3 loop spans 15 amino acids. The J segment lost 5 bases and the V segment lost 3 bases, leaving 9 bases of the junction unmatched. CDR3 in amino acids: CASSFSGRGGETQYF. The CDR3 region has the DNA TGTGCCAGCAGTTTTTCGGGGAGGGGTGGGGAGACCCAGTACTTC.